These T cell receptor beta chains were read from a single sample in a study of blood T cell repertoires in COVID-19. Sequencing was performed with immunoSEQ multiplex PCR; in TCRdb, only in-frame clones are kept and a portion is missing. This table has approximately 220,000 clones, approximately 86% appearing once. The sequencing input was peripheral blood. Receptors originate from a man aged 60 to 75 with acute or convalescent COVID-19. Each CDR3 is given with its conserved first and last residue. Fields, in order: V gene, clone size, D gene, J gene, CDR3 DNA, CDR3 protein. The D gene is left open where the match is weak. Not every row has a clone size; where given, it reads once, few, many or a size class.

v_gene: TRBV20-1; abundance: few; d_gene: -; j_gene: TRBJ1-2; CDR3nt: TGCAGTGCTAGGCTGGGCGGCTACACCTTC; CDR3aa: CSARLGGYTF
v_gene: TRBV14; abundance: -; d_gene: -; j_gene: TRBJ1-1; CDR3nt: TGTGCCAGCAGCCAAGATCTATCGGGATTCGCGTCAGGACTGAACACTGAAGCTTTCTTT; CDR3aa: CASSQDLSGFASGLNTEAFF
v_gene: TRBV27; abundance: -; d_gene: -; j_gene: TRBJ2-7; CDR3nt: TGTGCCACCGGACGGGACTACGAGCAGTACTTC; CDR3aa: CATGRDYEQYF
v_gene: TRBV2; abundance: -; d_gene: TRBD2; j_gene: TRBJ2-3; CDR3nt: TGTGCCAGCAGTGAAGGACGGGCGGGGGGTCACACAGATACGCAGTATTTT; CDR3aa: CASSEGRAGGHTDTQYF
v_gene: TRBV6-2/TRBV6-3; abundance: many; d_gene: TRBD1; j_gene: TRBJ2-1; CDR3nt: TGTGCCAGCAGTCAGGGGGATTTCCTCGGGGAGCAGTTCTTC; CDR3aa: CASSQGDFLGEQFF
v_gene: TRBV12-3/TRBV12-4; abundance: -; d_gene: -; j_gene: TRBJ2-1; CDR3nt: TGTGCCAGCAGGGGAACAGGCCCCAATGAGCAGTTCTTC; CDR3aa: CASRGTGPNEQFF
v_gene: TRBV3-1/TRBV3-2; abundance: -; d_gene: TRBD2; j_gene: TRBJ2-3; CDR3nt: TGTGCCAGCAGCTCGTTAGCGGGGGGGCCGGGTACGCAGTATTTT; CDR3aa: CASSSLAGGPGTQYF
v_gene: TRBV19; abundance: -; d_gene: -; j_gene: TRBJ2-3; CDR3nt: TGTGCCAGTAGTATAGCGTCAGGAAGATCTAGCACAGATACGCAGTATTTT; CDR3aa: CASSIASGRSSTDTQYF
v_gene: TRBV20-1; abundance: -; d_gene: -; j_gene: TRBJ1-2; CDR3nt: TGCAGTGCTAGTGGGGGGCTCTATGGCTACACCTTC; CDR3aa: CSASGGLYGYTF
v_gene: TRBV4-1; abundance: -; d_gene: TRBD2; j_gene: TRBJ2-7; CDR3nt: TGCGCCAGCAGCCAAGATGCATTGCGCGGTGGGCGGGGGAGTCCGTACTTC; CDR3aa: CASSQDALRGGRGSPYF
v_gene: TRBV9; abundance: -; d_gene: -; j_gene: TRBJ2-1; CDR3nt: TGTGCCAGCAGCGTAGTCAGCAGGGGCAATGAGCAGTTCTTC; CDR3aa: CASSVVSRGNEQFF
v_gene: TRBV6-1; abundance: few; d_gene: -; j_gene: TRBJ1-1; CDR3nt: TGTGCCAGCAGTGAATCTGAGCTAACTGAAGCTTTCTTT; CDR3aa: CASSESELTEAFF
v_gene: TRBV10-1; abundance: -; d_gene: TRBD2; j_gene: TRBJ2-5; CDR3nt: TGCGCCAGCAGCCTCGCCGGGACTAGCGGTAACCAAGAGACCCAGTACTTC; CDR3aa: CASSLAGTSGNQETQYF
v_gene: TRBV11-1; abundance: -; d_gene: TRBD2; j_gene: TRBJ2-2; CDR3nt: TGTGCCAGCAACTCGCCCAGCGGGGTAAACACCGGGGAGCTGTTTTTT; CDR3aa: CASNSPSGVNTGELFF
v_gene: TRBV2; abundance: few; d_gene: TRBD2; j_gene: TRBJ2-7; CDR3nt: TGTGCCAGCAGTGAACTAGCGGGGAGAGGCGAGCAGTACTTC; CDR3aa: CASSELAGRGEQYF
v_gene: TRBV3-1/TRBV3-2; abundance: -; d_gene: -; j_gene: TRBJ1-4; CDR3nt: TGTGCCAGCAGCCAAGATCCCAGGGCTAATGAAAAACTGTTTTTT; CDR3aa: CASSQDPRANEKLFF
v_gene: TRBV4-1; abundance: few; d_gene: TRBD2; j_gene: TRBJ2-3; CDR3nt: TGCGCCAGCAGCCAGATCGGACTAGCGGGGGGCCTTAGCACAGATACGCAGTATTTT; CDR3aa: CASSQIGLAGGLSTDTQYF
v_gene: TRBV15; abundance: -; d_gene: TRBD1; j_gene: TRBJ2-2; CDR3nt: TGTGCCACCAGCAGGGCTCGACAGGGCCCCGACCCGAACACCGGGGAGCTGTTTTTT; CDR3aa: CATSRARQGPDPNTGELFF
v_gene: TRBV18; abundance: -; d_gene: TRBD1; j_gene: TRBJ1-2; CDR3nt: TGTGCCAGCTCGTTCGACAGGGAGAACTATGGCTACACCTTC; CDR3aa: CASSFDRENYGYTF
v_gene: TRBV28; abundance: -; d_gene: TRBD2; j_gene: TRBJ2-7; CDR3nt: TGTGCCAGCAGTTTATCGCGGGGGGTCTCCTACGAGCAGTACTTC; CDR3aa: CASSLSRGVSYEQYF
v_gene: TRBV6-5; abundance: -; d_gene: TRBD1; j_gene: TRBJ2-1; CDR3nt: TGTGCCAGCAGTTCGGCCACAGGGGGACTGGGCAATGAGCAGTTCTTC; CDR3aa: CASSSATGGLGNEQFF
v_gene: TRBV18; abundance: -; d_gene: TRBD2; j_gene: TRBJ2-7; CDR3nt: TGTGCCAGCTCACCGGGCACGGGGGGGTACGAGCAGTACTTC; CDR3aa: CASSPGTGGYEQYF
v_gene: TRBV13; abundance: -; d_gene: TRBD1; j_gene: TRBJ2-7; CDR3nt: TGTGCCAGCAGCTACGGACAGGCCTCTAGGGAGCAGTACTTC; CDR3aa: CASSYGQASREQYF
v_gene: TRBV6-2/TRBV6-3; abundance: -; d_gene: -; j_gene: TRBJ2-7; CDR3nt: TGTGCCAGCAGCCAAATTCGGGTGAGGGCGAGCTCCTACGAGCAGTACTTC; CDR3aa: CASSQIRVRASSYEQYF
v_gene: TRBV11-3; abundance: -; d_gene: TRBD1; j_gene: TRBJ2-2; CDR3nt: TGTGCCAGCAGCGTGGGGACAGCGAACACCGGGGAGCTGTTTTTT; CDR3aa: CASSVGTANTGELFF
v_gene: TRBV5-1; abundance: -; d_gene: TRBD2; j_gene: TRBJ2-5; CDR3nt: TGCGCCAGCAGCTTGACGGGAGGGGTGGAGACCCAGTACTTC; CDR3aa: CASSLTGGVETQYF
v_gene: TRBV5-4; abundance: -; d_gene: TRBD1; j_gene: TRBJ2-7; CDR3nt: TGTGCCAGCAGCTTGGGCGACAGGGGGCTCTACGAGCAGTACTTC; CDR3aa: CASSLGDRGLYEQYF
v_gene: TRBV19; abundance: -; d_gene: -; j_gene: TRBJ2-2; CDR3nt: TGTGCCAGTACCTGGACCCCGGGGACCGGGGAGCTGTTTTTT; CDR3aa: CASTWTPGTGELFF
v_gene: TRBV30; abundance: -; d_gene: -; j_gene: TRBJ2-3; CDR3nt: TGTGCCTGGAGTGTACGAGGCACAGATACGCAGTATTTT; CDR3aa: CAWSVRGTDTQYF
v_gene: TRBV19; abundance: once; d_gene: -; j_gene: TRBJ1-2; CDR3nt: TGTGCCAGTAGTATAGCTCGGGGAAGAGATGGCTACACCTTC; CDR3aa: CASSIARGRDGYTF
v_gene: TRBV9; abundance: -; d_gene: -; j_gene: TRBJ2-2; CDR3nt: TGTGCCAGCAGCAAACCGGGGTGGGATTCGGACGGGGAGCTGTTTTTT; CDR3aa: CASSKPGWDSDGELFF
v_gene: TRBV29-1; abundance: -; d_gene: -; j_gene: TRBJ2-7; CDR3nt: TGCAGCGTTGAAGCAAATACAGGGAAGGGCTCCTACGAGCAGTACTTC; CDR3aa: CSVEANTGKGSYEQYF
v_gene: TRBV30; abundance: -; d_gene: TRBD2; j_gene: TRBJ2-1; CDR3nt: TGTGCCTGGAGTCAAACCGCCAGCGGGGGTGGGAATGAGCAGTTCTTC; CDR3aa: CAWSQTASGGGNEQFF
v_gene: TRBV2; abundance: -; d_gene: TRBD1; j_gene: TRBJ2-7; CDR3nt: TGTGCCAGCAGTGAAGTGGGACAGGGCTACGAGCAGTACTTC; CDR3aa: CASSEVGQGYEQYF
v_gene: TRBV24-1; abundance: -; d_gene: TRBD2; j_gene: TRBJ2-3; CDR3nt: TGTGCCACAGGACTAGCGGGCACAGATACGCAGTATTTT; CDR3aa: CATGLAGTDTQYF
v_gene: TRBV2; abundance: -; d_gene: -; j_gene: TRBJ1-2; CDR3nt: TGTGCCAGCAGTGACCCTACAGGGAACGTGGTCTATGGCTACACCTTC; CDR3aa: CASSDPTGNVVYGYTF
v_gene: TRBV2; abundance: -; d_gene: TRBD1; j_gene: TRBJ2-1; CDR3nt: TGTGCCAGCAGGGCAGGGGGAGATGAGCAGTTCTTC; CDR3aa: CASRAGGDEQFF
v_gene: TRBV16; abundance: -; d_gene: -; j_gene: TRBJ1-3; CDR3nt: TGTGCCAGCAGCCCCGGTGACAGGCCTCTCTCTGGAAACACCATATATTTT; CDR3aa: CASSPGDRPLSGNTIYF
v_gene: TRBV6-2/TRBV6-3; abundance: -; d_gene: TRBD2; j_gene: TRBJ2-5; CDR3nt: TGTGCCAGCAGTTACCAAGCGGGGTTAAGAGAGACCCAGTACTTC; CDR3aa: CASSYQAGLRETQYF
v_gene: TRBV5-1; abundance: -; d_gene: -; j_gene: TRBJ1-1; CDR3nt: TGCGCCAGCAGCTTACGGGAGTACACTGAAGCTTTCTTT; CDR3aa: CASSLREYTEAFF
v_gene: TRBV7-9; abundance: -; d_gene: -; j_gene: TRBJ1-5; CDR3nt: TGTGCCAGCAGCTACTCGTGGTGGAATCAGCCCCAGCATTTT; CDR3aa: CASSYSWWNQPQHF
v_gene: TRBV30; abundance: -; d_gene: TRBD2; j_gene: TRBJ2-1; CDR3nt: TGTGCCTGGAGTCGGAGCCTAGCGGGGGGCAATGAGCAGTTCTTC; CDR3aa: CAWSRSLAGGNEQFF
v_gene: TRBV19; abundance: -; d_gene: -; j_gene: TRBJ1-1; CDR3nt: TGTGCCAGTAGTATAGGAGGGGGAAGAAGAACTGAAGCTTTCTTT; CDR3aa: CASSIGGGRRTEAFF
v_gene: TRBV7-8; abundance: -; d_gene: -; j_gene: TRBJ1-5; CDR3nt: TGTGCCAGCAGCTTAGGAAGCCTCTATCAGCCCCAGCATTTT; CDR3aa: CASSLGSLYQPQHF
v_gene: TRBV29-1; abundance: -; d_gene: TRBD1; j_gene: TRBJ2-7; CDR3nt: TGCAGCGTCCGGACAGGGTCATGGGAGCAGTACTTC; CDR3aa: CSVRTGSWEQYF
v_gene: TRBV19; abundance: -; d_gene: -; j_gene: TRBJ2-1; CDR3nt: TGTGCCAGTAGTATAGCAGGGGACTACAATGAGCAGTTCTTC; CDR3aa: CASSIAGDYNEQFF
v_gene: TRBV24-1; abundance: once; d_gene: TRBD1; j_gene: TRBJ1-5; CDR3nt: TGTGCCACGCAACGACAGGGCAGGGAGCCCCAGCATTTT; CDR3aa: CATQRQGREPQHF
v_gene: TRBV28; abundance: -; d_gene: TRBD1; j_gene: TRBJ2-7; CDR3nt: TGTGCCAGCAGTTTAAGCGGACAGGGGGCTTCGGAGCAGTACTTC; CDR3aa: CASSLSGQGASEQYF
v_gene: TRBV9; abundance: -; d_gene: TRBD2; j_gene: TRBJ2-2; CDR3nt: TGTGCCAGCAGCGTAGGCGGGGGGGCTGGCACCGGGGAGCTGTTTTTT; CDR3aa: CASSVGGGAGTGELFF
v_gene: TRBV9; abundance: -; d_gene: TRBD2; j_gene: TRBJ2-2; CDR3nt: TGTGCCAGCAGCGTAGACCTAGCGGGGGGGCCGCTGGGGGAGCTGTTTTTT; CDR3aa: CASSVDLAGGPLGELFF
v_gene: TRBV6-2/TRBV6-3; abundance: -; d_gene: TRBD2; j_gene: TRBJ2-5; CDR3nt: TGTGCCAGCAGCCCCATGGGGCTAGCGGGAGACCAAGAGACCCAGTACTTC; CDR3aa: CASSPMGLAGDQETQYF
v_gene: TRBV29-1; abundance: -; d_gene: TRBD1; j_gene: TRBJ1-5; CDR3nt: TGCAGCGTTCTCCAAGGACAGGATAGCAATCAGCCCCAGCATTTT; CDR3aa: CSVLQGQDSNQPQHF
v_gene: TRBV3-1/TRBV3-2; abundance: -; d_gene: TRBD2; j_gene: TRBJ2-3; CDR3nt: TGTGCCAGCAGCCGGGGGACTACGCTCCTAGATACGCAGTATTTT; CDR3aa: CASSRGTTLLDTQYF
v_gene: TRBV27; abundance: -; d_gene: TRBD2; j_gene: TRBJ2-7; CDR3nt: TGTGCCAGCAGTCCACCGGGACTAGCTACCGCCAGCTCCTACGAGCAGTACTTC; CDR3aa: CASSPPGLATASSYEQYF